This T cell receptor (beta chain) was identified in a study of cytotoxic CD8 clonotypes in ibrutinib-treated CLL. The study, taken as a whole, reports: The public clonotypes identified were infrequent and showed contraction or stability on treatment.

Remarks on this clone: Its target is unknown.

Extraction of approximately 2 micrograms of genomic DNA from cryopreserved PBMCs supplied material for TCR beta libraries. After removal of 5 bases from V and 2 bases from J, the junction contained 9 bases not matched to a gene. The CDR3 is 16 residues long. Looked up from germline, CDR1 is SGHAT and CDR2 is FQNNGV. This table comes from immunoSEQ multiplex PCR, and its TCRdb copy is limited to in-frame clones, with some not included. The sample lists some 140,000 clones, under 95% occurring once. The sample in question was PBMCs, obtained after 12 months of ibrutinib treatment. The chain is built from TRBV11-2 and TRBJ2-1; 7 positions match TRBD2. This receptor was obtained from a human donor with chronic lymphocytic leukemia. In DNA form, the CDR3 reads TGTGCCAGCAGCCGCCCAGGGCTAGCGGCCTACAATGAGCAGTTCTTC. It specifies CASSRPGLAAYNEQFF. Complete variable domain (other parts from reference TRBV11-2 and TRBJ2-1): EAGVAQSPRYKIIEKRQSVAFWCNPISGHATLYWYQQILGQGPKLLIQFQNNGVVDDSQLPKDRFSAERLKGVDSTLKIQPAKLEDSAVYLCASSRPGLAAYNEQFFGPGTRLTVL.